The sequence of this T cell receptor (beta chain) was determined in a study of blood T cell repertoires in COVID-19. In germline, CDR1 is LNHDA, CDR2 SQIVND (reference sequence). The CDR3 has 15 amino acids. Trimming took 4 bases from V and 4 from J, leaving 16 bases between them. TCRdb's table, derived via immunoSEQ multiplex PCR, lists solely in-frame clones and lacks some. The sample shows around 280,000 clones, 90% of them seen only once. The material sequenced was PBMCs or T cells enriched from blood (not recorded which). The clonotype was recovered from a woman aged 18-30 years with acute COVID-19. The chain employs TRBV19 and TRBJ2-5; D possibly corresponds to TRBD1 (6 bases). DNA of the CDR3: TGTGCCAGTAGTACCCGGGACACTTCCCCAGAGACCCAGTACTTC. Protein product: CASSTRDTSPETQYF.